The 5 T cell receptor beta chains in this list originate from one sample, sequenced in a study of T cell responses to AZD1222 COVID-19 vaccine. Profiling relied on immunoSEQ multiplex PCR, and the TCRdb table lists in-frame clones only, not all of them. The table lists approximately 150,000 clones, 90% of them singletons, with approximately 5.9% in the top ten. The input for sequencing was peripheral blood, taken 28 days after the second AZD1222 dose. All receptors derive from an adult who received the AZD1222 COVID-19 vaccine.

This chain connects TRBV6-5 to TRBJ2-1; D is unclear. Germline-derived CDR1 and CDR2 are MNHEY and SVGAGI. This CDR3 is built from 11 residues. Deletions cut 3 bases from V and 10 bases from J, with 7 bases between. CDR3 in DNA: TGTGCCAGCAGTTATAATCGAGAGCAGTTCTTC. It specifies CASSYNREQFF.

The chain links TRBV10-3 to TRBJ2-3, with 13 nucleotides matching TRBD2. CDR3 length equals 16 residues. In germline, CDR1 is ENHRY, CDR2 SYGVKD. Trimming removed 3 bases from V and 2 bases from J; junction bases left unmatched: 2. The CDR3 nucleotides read TGTGCCATCAGTGATGGGACTAGCGGGGACACAGATACGCAGTATTTT. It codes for CAISDGTSGDTDTQYF.

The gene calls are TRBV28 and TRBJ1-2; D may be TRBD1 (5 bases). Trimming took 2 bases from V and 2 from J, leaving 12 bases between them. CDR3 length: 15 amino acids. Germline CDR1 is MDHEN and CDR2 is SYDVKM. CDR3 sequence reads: CASSLSLGGNYGYTF. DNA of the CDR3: TGTGCCAGCAGTTTAAGCCTCGGGGGGAACTATGGCTACACCTTC.

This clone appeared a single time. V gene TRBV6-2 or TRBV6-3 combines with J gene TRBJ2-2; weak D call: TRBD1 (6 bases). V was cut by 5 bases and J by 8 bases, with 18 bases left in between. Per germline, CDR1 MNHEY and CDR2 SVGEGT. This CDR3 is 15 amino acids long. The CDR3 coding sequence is TGTGCCAGCAGTCCGGGACATTCCTTGGAGGGGGAGCTGTTTTTT. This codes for CASSPGHSLEGELFF.

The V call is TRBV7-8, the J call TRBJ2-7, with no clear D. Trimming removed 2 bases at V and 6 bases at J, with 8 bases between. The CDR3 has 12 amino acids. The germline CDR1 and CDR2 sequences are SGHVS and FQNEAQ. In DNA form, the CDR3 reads TGTGCCAGCAGCTTACCAGTTAGCGAGCAGTACTTC. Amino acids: CASSLPVSEQYF. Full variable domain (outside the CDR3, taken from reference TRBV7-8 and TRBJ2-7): GAGVSQSPRYKVAKRGQDVALRCDPISGHVSLFWYQQALGQGPEFLTYFQNEAQLDKSGLPSDRFFAERPEGSVSTLKIQRTQQEDSAVYLCASSLPVSEQYFGPGTRLTVT.